These 5 T cell receptor beta chains share one sample of origin, sequenced in a study of blood T cell repertoires in COVID-19. Assay: immunoSEQ multiplex PCR; the TCRdb copy retains only in-frame clones and omits some. The repertoire includes 300,000 to 400,000 clones, 88% of them detected once, and 1.2% sits in the top ten. Sequencing was done on a sample of PBMCs or T cells enriched from blood (not recorded which). These receptors were collected from a woman younger than 35 who had recovered from COVID-19.

The chain couples TRBV30 to TRBJ1-5, with D tentatively TRBD1 (6 bases). CDR3 length: 17 residues. Trimming shortened V by 4 bases and J by 6 bases, and 25 bases separated the two germline ends. CDR1 and CDR2 (germline): GTSNPN, SVGIG (reference sequence). The CDR3 sequence: CAWNRGILAGSGQPQHF. The DNA of the CDR3 is TGTGCCTGGAATAGGGGGATTTTGGCAGGGTCGGGTCAGCCCCAGCATTTT.

The chain combines TRBV5-1 with TRBJ2-2; D is unclear. The CDR3 consists of 14 residues. The V gene's germline CDR1 is SGHRS and CDR2 YFSETQ. Deletions cut 0 bases from V and 3 bases from J, with 6 bases between. The CDR3 is CASSLEAHTGELFF. In DNA, the CDR3 is TGCGCCAGCAGCTTGGAAGCCCACACCGGGGAGCTGTTTTTT. Variable domain in full (rest from reference TRBV5-1 and TRBJ2-2): KAGVTQTPRYLIKTRGQQVTLSCSPISGHRSVSWYQQTPGQGLQFLFEYFSETQRNKGNFPGRFSGRQFSNSRSEMNVSTLELGDSALYLCASSLEAHTGELFFGEGSRLTVL.

V gene TRBV4-1 combines with J gene TRBJ2-7, with D possibly matching TRBD1 (6 bases). V dropped 0 bases and J dropped 7 bases, with 16 bases sitting between them. Germline CDR1 MGHRA, CDR2 YSYEKL. This CDR3 comprises 15 residues. Here the CDR3 reads CASSQDPGFGTEQYF. The CDR3 DNA reads TGCGCCAGCAGCCAAGATCCAGGTTTTGGGACAGAGCAGTACTTC.

The rearrangement uses TRBV1 and TRBJ1-5; the table names TRBD1, a call not compared with the DNA. TRBV1 is labeled a pseudogene. The CDR3 has 16 residues. CDR3 region: CTSSPVGRVGNQPQHF. CDR3 in DNA: TGCACCAGCAGCCCCGTGGGCAGGGTCGGCAATCAGCCCCAGCATTTT.

The chain has TRBV3-1 (or the pseudogene TRBV3-2) and TRBJ2-5; 10 bases map to TRBD2. J gave up 7 bases and V 0 bases, and 5 bases lay outside the gene matches. The CDR3 totals 15 residues. In germline, CDR1 is LGHDT, CDR2 YNNKEL (reference sequence). This CDR3 reads CASSQDTSGDLTQYF. CDR3 nucleotide sequence: TGTGCCAGCAGCCAAGATACTAGCGGGGATCTGACCCAGTACTTC.